Each of the 12 T cell receptor beta chains below was sequenced from the same sample in a study of OX40 agonist ivuxolimab in advanced cancers. Assay used: immunoSEQ multiplex PCR; TCRdb lists only in-frame clones, some missing. The sample lists 12,000 to 15,000 clones, roughly 71% occurring once. The sequences come from CD4+ or CD8+ T cells sorted from blood, collected in a trial of the OX40 agonist ivuxolimab. Receptor source: an adult with an advanced solid tumor such as melanoma, head and neck, liver or kidney cancer.

In DNA form, the CDR3 reads TGCGCCAGCAGCCAACACCGGGCAGGGGGCGCGGACACCGGGGAGCTGTTTTTT. Its protein is CASSQHRAGGADTGELFF. The chain uses TRBV4-3 and TRBJ2-2, with 8 bases fitting TRBD1. CDR3 length: 18 amino acids. J gave up 3 bases and V 2 bases, and 11 bases lay outside the gene matches. Germline CDR1 LGHNA, CDR2 YSLEER.

This clone showed up just once. J is TRBJ2-5 and V is TRBV2; D may be TRBD1 or TRBD2 (5 bases each). The CDR3 is 15 residues long. Germline CDR1 reads SNHLY; CDR2 reads FYNNEI. V shed 1 base and J shed 5 bases, with 14 bases lying between them. In DNA, the CDR3 is TGTGCCAGCAGTGAAGACATCGGGGCCAGGGAGACCCAGTACTTC. This encodes CASSEDIGARETQYF.

The chain employs TRBV27 and TRBJ2-7; D gene unclear. This CDR3 has 14 residues. Germline-derived CDR1 and CDR2 are MNHEY and SMNVEV (reference sequence). The germline V and J ends were trimmed by 5 bases and 2 bases, with 13 bases remaining between them. CDR3 nucleotide sequence: TGTGCCAGCAGTCGTACAGATACCACCTACGAGCAGTACTTC. Translating gives CASSRTDTTYEQYF.

V gene TRBV4-1 combines with J gene TRBJ2-5; D remains unclear. CDR3 length equals 12 residues. V lost 0 bases, J lost 5 bases, and 4 bases lay in between. The germline V gene has CDR1 MGHRA and CDR2 YSYEKL. The CDR3 DNA reads as TGCGCCAGCAGCCAAGACGAGGAGACCCAGTACTTC. It encodes CASSQDEETQYF.

The chain has TRBV4-1 and TRBJ1-5, with a possible D match to TRBD1 (5 bases). The V gene lost 0 bases and the J gene lost 5 bases, with 14 bases spanning the gap. The CDR3 contains 16 residues. Per the germline V gene, CDR1 is MGHRA and CDR2 is YSYEKL. The CDR3 region has the DNA TGCGCCAGCAGCCAAGACCCCAGGGAAATGGATCAGCCCCAGCATTTT. Its translation is CASSQDPREMDQPQHF.

The rearrangement joins TRBV4-1 to TRBJ1-6, with D uncertain. Trimming pared 4 bases from V and 0 bases from J, leaving 13 bases between. Per the germline V gene, CDR1 is MGHRA and CDR2 is YSYEKL. CDR3 size: 17 residues. The CDR3: CASSREVESSYNSPLHF. The CDR3 DNA reads TGCGCCAGCAGCCGAGAGGTGGAAAGCTCCTATAATTCACCCCTCCACTTT.

The chain uses TRBV2 and TRBJ1-2, with D perhaps TRBD1 (5 bases). In germline, CDR1 is SNHLY, CDR2 FYNNEI. V dropped 7 bases and J dropped 2 bases, with 14 bases sitting between them. The CDR3 length is 14 residues. The CDR3 DNA sequence: TGTGCCAGCAAGGGCGAGACAGCCAACTATGGCTACACCTTC. This translates into CASKGETANYGYTF.

This clone was recorded a few times. The chain employs TRBV19 and TRBJ2-7; D possibly uses TRBD1 or TRBD2 (5 bases each). The CDR3 is 13 residues long. The V end was cut by 3 bases, the J end by 5 bases, with 11 bases between. Germline values: CDR1 LNHDA, CDR2 SQIVND (reference sequence). The CDR3 DNA sequence: TGTGCCAGTAGTATTTTGGGGGAAGACGAGCAGTACTTC. It yields the protein CASSILGEDEQYF.

The chain links TRBV19 to TRBJ2-7; D might be TRBD1 or TRBD2, each matching 5 bases. V was shortened by 5 bases and J by 4 bases, with 9 bases between the two germline ends. Germline CDR1 is LNHDA and CDR2 is SQIVND (reference sequence). This CDR3 has 12 residues. The CDR3 protein is CASSSGRYEQYF. As DNA, the CDR3 is TGTGCCAGTAGTTCGGGGCGTTACGAGCAGTACTTC.

The chain employs TRBV2 and TRBJ1-1; D unresolved. The germline V gene encodes CDR1 SNHLY and CDR2 FYNNEI. Trimming cost V 11 bases and J 3 bases, with 7 bases left between them. CDR3 length: 10 residues. The CDR3, as DNA: TGTGCCTTTGGGGACACTGAAGCTTTCTTT. This translates into CAFGDTEAFF.

The gene calls are TRBV15 and TRBJ2-1; no reliable D call. Germline V gene lookup returns CDR1 LNHNV and CDR2 YYDKDF (reference sequence). With 7 bases removed from V and 8 bases from J, the gap between germline ends came to 15 bases. CDR3 length: 13 amino acids. CDR3 protein: CATMRSPSDEQFF. CDR3 DNA: TGTGCCACCATGAGAAGCCCCTCGGATGAGCAGTTCTTC.

The chain is built from TRBV27 and TRBJ2-1; tentative D call: TRBD1 (6 bases). From germline, CDR1 is MNHEY and CDR2 SMNVEV (reference sequence). CDR3 length: 17 residues. Trimming shortened V by 0 bases and J by 4 bases, and 16 bases separated the two germline ends. The CDR3 bases are TGTGCCAGCAGTTTATCGATGGACAGTGGCGAATACAATGAGCAGTTCTTC. This encodes CASSLSMDSGEYNEQFF.